This T cell receptor beta chain was sequenced during a study of vaccination and CD4 T cells after COVID-19. Cultured CD4+ T cells had their DNA profiled by the Oncomine TCR Beta short-read assay. CD4+ T cells were cultured, and genomic DNA was extracted from them. One entry per CDR3 protein results from TCRdb running MiXCR on the PCR reads. This sample has some 7,400 distinct CDR3 sequences, with about 35% found just once. CDR1 is SGHRS and CDR2 is YFSETQ in the germline V gene. This CDR3 spans 14 amino acids. V lost 4 bases to trimming and J lost 3 bases, with 11 bases between them. Treatment meaning: roughly 11-day PBMC culture with coronavirus spike peptide pools or control peptides (ViraFEST assay). From the unexposed donor, CD4+ T cells were collected ahead of the COVID-19 pandemic (2011-2018). Culture conditions combined some 1.9 million PBMCs per well with 9.5 to 10 IU/ml IL-2 and 9 to 10 ug/ml peptide pools. Both day 3 and day 7 involved replacing half of the medium with fresh IL-2 medium.

Notes on this clonotype: The antigen remains unidentified.

The sequenced sample consisted of CD4+ T cells from blood, cultured in vitro. This chain uses TRBV5-1 with TRBJ1-5; D remains ambiguous. The sequence was collected from a human donor in good health. For the CDR3, the DNA is TGCGCCAGCAGCCTGGACGGCAACAATCAGCCCCAGCATTTT. It encodes CASSLDGNNQPQHF.